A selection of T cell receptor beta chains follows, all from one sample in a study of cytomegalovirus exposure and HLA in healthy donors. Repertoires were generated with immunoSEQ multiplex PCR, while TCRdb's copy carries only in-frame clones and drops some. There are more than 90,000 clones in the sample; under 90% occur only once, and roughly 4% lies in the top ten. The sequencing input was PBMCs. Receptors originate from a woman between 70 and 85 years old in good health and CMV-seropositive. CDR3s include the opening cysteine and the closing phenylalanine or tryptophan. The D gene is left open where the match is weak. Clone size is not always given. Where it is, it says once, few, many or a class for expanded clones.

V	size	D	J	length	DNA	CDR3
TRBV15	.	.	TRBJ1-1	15	TGTGCCACCAGCAGTCCCGCGGCCTTGAACACTGAAGCTTTCTTT	CATSSPAALNTEAFF
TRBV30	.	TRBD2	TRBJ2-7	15	TGTGCCTGGACCGGGACTAGCGGGAGGTGGTACGAGCAGTACTTC	CAWTGTSGRWYEQYF
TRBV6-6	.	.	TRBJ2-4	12	TGTGCCAGCATAGGGGGGGAAAACATTCAGTACTTC	CASIGGENIQYF
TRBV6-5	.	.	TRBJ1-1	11	TGTGCCAGCCTCGGCGGGGCTGAAGCTTTCTTT	CASLGGAEAFF
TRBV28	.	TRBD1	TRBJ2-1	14	TGTGCCTCCCAACCCGGGACAGTACACAATGAGCAGTTCTTC	CASQPGTVHNEQFF
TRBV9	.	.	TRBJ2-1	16	TGTGCCAGCAGCGTAGGGGGTACAGGGTTGTGGGATGAGCAGTTCTTC	CASSVGGTGLWDEQFF
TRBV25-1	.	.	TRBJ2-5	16	TGTGCCAGCAGTGATCTGGGGGGTCCGAATGGAGAGACCCAGTACTTC	CASSDLGGPNGETQYF
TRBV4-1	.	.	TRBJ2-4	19	TGCGCCAGCAGCCAAATCTTTACAGGGAATAACGGGGCCAAAAACATTCAGTACTTC	CASSQIFTGNNGAKNIQYF
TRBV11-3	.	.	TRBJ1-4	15	TGTGCCAGCAGCTTAGGGACAGCAACTAATGAAAAACTGTTTTTT	CASSLGTATNEKLFF
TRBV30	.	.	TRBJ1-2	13	TGTGCCTGGAGTGTACGGGGGGCAAGTGGCTACACCTTC	CAWSVRGASGYTF
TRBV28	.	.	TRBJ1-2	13	TGTGCCAGCAGTTTCCAGGGATCGAGGGGCTACACCTTC	CASSFQGSRGYTF
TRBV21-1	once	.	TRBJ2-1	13	TGTGCCAGCAGCAAAGTAGGGGGGGGTGAGCAGTTCTTC	CASSKVGGGEQFF
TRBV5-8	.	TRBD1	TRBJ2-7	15	TGTGCCAGCAGGCTTCCGGGACAGGGCTCCTACGAGCAGTACTTC	CASRLPGQGSYEQYF
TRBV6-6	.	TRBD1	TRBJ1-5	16	TGTGCCAGCAGTTACGGCGAGGGGGCGTTGGGTCAGCCCCAGCATTTT	CASSYGEGALGQPQHF
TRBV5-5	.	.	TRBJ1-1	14	TGTGCCAGCAGCTTGGCCGCGGGTTCGACTGAAGCTTTCTTT	CASSLAAGSTEAFF
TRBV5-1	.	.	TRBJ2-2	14	TGCGCCAGCAGCTCCGGGAACAACACCGGGGAGCTGTTTTTT	CASSSGNNTGELFF
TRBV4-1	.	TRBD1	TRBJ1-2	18	TGCGCCAGCAGCCAAGATCAAGGCCGGACAGGGCCCAACTATGGCTACACCTTC	CASSQDQGRTGPNYGYTF
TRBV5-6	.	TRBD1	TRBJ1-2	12	TGTGCCAGCAGCTTAGGGACAGATGGCTACACCTTC	CASSLGTDGYTF
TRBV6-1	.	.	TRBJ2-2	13	TGTGCCAACTTGGACAGGAACACCGGGGAGCTGTTTTTT	CANLDRNTGELFF
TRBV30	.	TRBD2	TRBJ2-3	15	TGTGCCTGGAGTGTGGGGGGGGGAATCACAGATACGCAGTATTTT	CAWSVGGGITDTQYF
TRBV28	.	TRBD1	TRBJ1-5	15	TGTGCCAGCAGTTCGGACAGGGGGACGAATCAGCCCCAGCATTTT	CASSSDRGTNQPQHF
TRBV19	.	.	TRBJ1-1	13	TGTGCCAGCAGACATGCGACAAAGGGAGGGGCTTTCTTT	CASRHATKGGAFF
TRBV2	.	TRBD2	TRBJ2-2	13	TGTGCCAGCAGGACTAGCGGTACCGGGGAGCTGTTTTTT	CASRTSGTGELFF
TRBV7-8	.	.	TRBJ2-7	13	TGTGCCAGCAGCTTAGTAGGAGGGTACGAGCAGTACTTC	CASSLVGGYEQYF
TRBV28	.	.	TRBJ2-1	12	TGTGCCAGCAGTTTATTAGCGGAAAAATCGTTCTTC	CASSLLAEKSFF
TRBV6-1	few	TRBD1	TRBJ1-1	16	TGTGCCAGCAGTGAGCCGGGGACAGGGGGCATCACTGAAGCTTTCTTT	CASSEPGTGGITEAFF
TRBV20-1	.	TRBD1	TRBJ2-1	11	TGCAGTACCACGACAGGGGGCTGGCAGTTCTTC	CSTTTGGWQFF
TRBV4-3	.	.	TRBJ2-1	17	TGCGCCAGCAGCCAACCAACCGTTGGTGTTCGGGGCAATGAGCAGTTCTTC	CASSQPTVGVRGNEQFF
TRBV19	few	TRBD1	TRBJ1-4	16	TGTGCCAGTAGTATCACGGGACAGGGTTACGGTGAAAAACTGTTTTTT	CASSITGQGYGEKLFF
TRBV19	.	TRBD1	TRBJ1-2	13	TGTGCCAGTAACAGGGGGCGTTCAAATGGCTACACCTTC	CASNRGRSNGYTF
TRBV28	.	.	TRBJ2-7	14	TGTGCCAGCAGTTTCTCGGGACACAAGAACGAGCAGTACTTC	CASSFSGHKNEQYF